This TCR beta chain was recorded in a study of blood T cell repertoires in COVID-19 (dated by TCRdb to about 2020). Background on the whole study: Samples from collaborators originated in the United States, Italy and Spain and spanned both the acute and convalescent phases of COVID-19. The material from the prospective study consisted of cDNA or gDNA derived from T cells, B-cell-depleted T cells, or PBMCs. Subjects who had been exposed to COVID-19, were actively infected with it, or had recovered from it provided the deeply sampled blood TCRbeta repertoires that made up the dataset. A freely available public database, intended as a resource for researchers studying the immune response to SARS-CoV-2, is where the repertoires were released. The samples were drawn from two sources: the first 160 participants of the ongoing ImmuneRACE study, and 1,254 subjects contributed by 6 global collaborators. The sample metadata nearly always contained a de-identified subject ID, COVID-19 status, age in years and sex. Where HLA class I and class II types were available, the types were taken from metadata supplied by the sample provider, not from assay-based typing.

TCRbeta CDR3 regions were amplified from genomic DNA by means of the immunoSEQ Assay, a bias-controlled multiplex PCR. For the original study's pipeline: Within the assay, amplification of reference gene primers was used to estimate how many nucleated cells each sample contained. Sequence reads were collapsed and filtered to measure the absolute abundance of every unique TCRbeta CDR3 rearrangement. For each sample, productive Simpson clonality was calculated as the square root of Simpson's diversity index over productive rearrangements. Sourced from immuneACCESS, this table was stored by TCRdb with only in-frame sequences that have V and J called. A share of the clones is absent; for the studies checked, an unresolved V gene accounts for under half, and the remainder has no known explanation. For V, J and clone size, that table is used; D and trimming come from the DNA. Counted in this sample were about 220,000 clones; about 85% of them appeared once. In total, the top ten clones hold around 2.6% of the sample.

In the prospective study, participants were roughly 18 to 89 years old, resided in about 25 geographic areas of the United States, and were enrolled through a virtual design. In the prospective study, participants were assigned to cohorts based on the clinical history participants reported in a screening survey and a study questionnaire. Recovered participants in ImmuneRACE Cohort 3 were defined by two consecutive negative NP/OP PCR tests, clearance by a healthcare professional, or resolution of symptoms. Mobile phlebotomists in the prospective study collected whole blood, serum and a nasopharyngeal or oropharyngeal swab from every participant. Over a roughly two-month period, participants in the prospective study had the option of providing additional blood draws and questionnaires. Prospective study blood samples were shipped either frozen or at room temperature before DNA extraction. The study at large found these results: How much clinical and demographic metadata was included differed by source and by participant, and the metadata was provided uncurated.

In regard to this clone: There is no known antigen for this receptor. No qualities accompany the bases; no much larger clone lies one base away.

CDR1 and CDR2 were assigned from the germline V gene as SNHLY and FYNNEI. From cysteine to phenylalanine, the CDR3 is 12 amino acids long. Only CDR3 DNA remains: 36 bases, in frame from the first base. V loses 7 bases of germline sequence and J loses 7 bases, and the interval between the two ends is 13 bases. The sequencing input was PBMCs or T cells enriched from blood (not recorded which). The sequence links TRBV2 to TRBJ1-2; too little of a D gene remains to name it. The sequence was collected from a woman aged 25 to 39 who had recovered from COVID-19. At the DNA level, the sequence is TGTGCCAGCACCTTTTCCTCCGTTGGCTACACCTTC. Its protein reads: CASTFSSVGYTF.